The clone carrying this TCR beta chain has more than one count but fewer than ten. Its antigen is unknown. This record comes from a study of T-cell reconstitution after alpha-beta-depleted transplantation in children. General study findings and limits: Fresh T-cell production supplied most of the T-cell counts and diversity seen one year after transplant. Surviving recipient T cells and thymic progenitors accounted for the high day-60 TCRbeta diversity observed in some patients. Reported findings indicate that, about two months after transplant, alpha-beta T cells came from several hundred expanded clones, which were derived from non-depleted graft cells.

Per germline, CDR1 LNHDA and CDR2 SQIVND (reference sequence). The CDR3 runs 15 residues. V shed 3 bases and J shed 8 bases, with 16 bases lying between them. For TCRbeta, the library was prepared with unique molecular identifiers. MiXCR was run by TCRdb on the PCR reads, yielding one entry per CDR3 protein. The sample consists of about 260,000 distinct CDR3 sequences, roughly 8% of them appearing once. The source material was PBMCs, mostly from graft donor cells, sampled 180 days after TCRalphabeta/CD19-depleted stem cell transplant. The chain combines TRBV19 with TRBJ2-2; weak D call: TRBD1 (5 bases). The receptor's source is a male patient under 18 who had a stem cell transplant for acute lymphoblastic leukemia, so the T cells may come from the graft donor. Here the CDR3 reads CASSMRSGRQGELFF. In DNA form, the CDR3 reads TGTGCCAGTAGTATGAGGTCAGGGCGACAAGGGGAGCTGTTTTTT.